Listed here is a single T cell receptor (beta chain). The sample originates from a study of cytomegalovirus exposure and HLA in healthy donors. Primers: 60 Vbeta forward and 13 Jbeta reverse. The protocol was immunoSEQ multiplex PCR, while the TCRdb copy is restricted to in-frame clones and leaves out a portion. This sample yields around 80,000 clones, of which roughly 65% are seen a single time; 3.5% to 4.5% belongs to the top ten. This CDR3 has 17 amino acids. Trimming took 0 bases from V and 0 from J; bases not matched to a gene: 7. Germline V CDR1 and CDR2: SGHDT, YYEEEE. The specimen was PBMCs. V is TRBV5-6 and J is TRBJ2-3; 7 bases align to TRBD1. This TCR derives from a male donor in good health and CMV-seropositive. CDR3 in DNA: TGTGCCAGCAGCTTGGGGACAGGACTGATCAGCACAGATACGCAGTATTTT. Its protein is CASSLGTGLISTDTQYF.